This T cell receptor (beta chain) derives from a study of long-term antiretroviral therapy in people with HIV. Study-wide findings and caveats: No data were available on ART adherence, viral resistance or therapy changes. ART was followed by higher diversity that remained below transplant donor controls.

Samples held roughly 0.95-11 million cryopreserved PBMC before DNA extraction. The immunoSEQ assay was v3.0, run at survey level. This table comes from immunoSEQ multiplex PCR, and its TCRdb copy is limited to in-frame clones, with some not included. The table lists roughly 28,000 clones, about 90% of them singletons. As for this clone: The antigen is unknown.

The clonotype originates from a woman aged 18-29 years with HIV. This specimen was unsorted PBMCs, taken 1.8 years after starting antiretroviral therapy.

CDR3 sequence: CASSSRGSETQYF. The DNA for the CDR3 is TGTGCCAGCAGCTCCAGGGGCTCGGAGACCCAGTACTTC. The chain couples TRBV5-6 to TRBJ2-5; weak D call: TRBD1 (6 bases). The ends were cut back, 3 bases at V and 5 bases at J, with 11 bases in the middle. The length of the CDR3 is 13 residues. Germline loops: CDR1 SGHDT, CDR2 YYEEEE.